These T cell receptor beta chains were read from a single sample in a study of cytomegalovirus exposure and HLA in healthy donors. TCRdb keeps only in-frame clones here, not all; method: immunoSEQ multiplex PCR. Altogether 55,000 to 75,000 clones are present, roughly 81% being singletons, with the ten largest covering about an eighth. The sequenced material came from PBMCs. The receptors here all came from a human donor in good health. CDR3s include the opening cysteine and the closing phenylalanine or tryptophan.

J | V | CDR3
TRBJ2-1 | TRBV5-6 | CASSSSGRRDEQFF
TRBJ2-1 | TRBV27 | CASSTRGTRWEGQFF
TRBJ1-2 | TRBV6-6 | CASSYSRGLGYGYTF
TRBJ2-1 | TRBV18 | CASSPGASSYNEQFF
TRBJ2-4 | TRBV28 | CASSLTSGRAGDIQYF
TRBJ2-7 | TRBV5-1 | CASSSGTGVYEQYF
TRBJ1-1 | TRBV19 | CASSIPGQRNTEAFF
TRBJ2-1 | TRBV2 | CASRPGTSASLIGQFF
TRBJ1-5 | TRBV27 | CASSFGQNQPQHF
- | TRBV6-5 | CASGRDRVTYEQYF
TRBJ1-4 | TRBV29-1 | CSVWTGTGKLFF
TRBJ2-1 | TRBV29-1 | CSVEETGNGNEQFF
TRBJ1-2 | TRBV6-5 | CASSSGGGYTF
TRBJ1-5 | TRBV27 | CASSLIGGDYNQPQHF
TRBJ2-1 | TRBV15 | CATSRERTRNEQFF
TRBJ1-5 | TRBV6-1 | CASTVEGFNQPQHF
TRBJ1-2 | TRBV14 | CASSTGQGARYGYTF
TRBJ2-6 | TRBV30 | CAWSVKSSGANVLTF